This is a list of T cell receptor beta chains from one sample in a study of blood T cell repertoires in COVID-19. The assay was immunoSEQ multiplex PCR, and TCRdb's table has in-frame clones only and misses some. The sample includes fewer than 85,000 clones, 82% of them seen just once. What was sequenced was peripheral blood. These TCRs come from a woman aged 55-70 years with acute or convalescent COVID-19. Both conserved end residues are part of each CDR3. Fields, in order: CDR3 DNA, CDR3 protein, V gene, J gene, clone size, D gene. D genes are given only for firm matches. Expanded clones get a size class; other rows say once, few or many, or leave the size out.

CDR3nt: TGTGCCAGCAGTCCCCACCGGACAGGGATGGGTGAGCAGTTCTTC
CDR3aa: CASSPHRTGMGEQFF
v_gene: TRBV6-4
j_gene: TRBJ2-1
abundance: NA
d_gene: TRBD1

CDR3nt: TGCAGTGCTAGTGGGAAAGGGGGCTCCTATGGCTACACCTTC
CDR3aa: CSASGKGGSYGYTF
v_gene: TRBV20-1
j_gene: TRBJ1-2
abundance: NA
d_gene: TRBD1

CDR3nt: TGTGCCAGCAGCCCAGTTGGTTTGTCACCCCTCCACTTT
CDR3aa: CASSPVGLSPLHF
v_gene: TRBV21-1
j_gene: TRBJ1-6
abundance: NA
d_gene: NA

CDR3nt: TGTGCCAGCAGTGAAGCCACAGGGGCTGAGGGCTACACCTTC
CDR3aa: CASSEATGAEGYTF
v_gene: TRBV6-1
j_gene: TRBJ1-2
abundance: NA
d_gene: TRBD1

CDR3nt: TGTGCCAGCAGCAAAAACCTGACTAGCGGGATATGCACAGATACGCAGTATTTT
CDR3aa: CASSKNLTSGICTDTQYF
v_gene: TRBV21-1
j_gene: TRBJ2-3
abundance: NA
d_gene: NA

CDR3nt: TGCAGCGGATCAGGGGGGGAGACCCAGTACTTC
CDR3aa: CSGSGGETQYF
v_gene: TRBV29-1
j_gene: TRBJ2-5
abundance: NA
d_gene: NA

CDR3nt: TGTGCCATCAGGGCTACAGGGAATAACTATGGCTACACCTTC
CDR3aa: CAIRATGNNYGYTF
v_gene: TRBV10-3
j_gene: TRBJ1-2
abundance: NA
d_gene: NA

CDR3nt: TGTGCCTGGGGGAAGGGGGTAAGGGAGCAGTACTTC
CDR3aa: CAWGKGVREQYF
v_gene: TRBV30
j_gene: TRBJ2-7
abundance: NA
d_gene: NA

CDR3nt: TGTGCCAGTAGTAGGGGACAGGCCTTCTCCTACGAGCAGTACTTC
CDR3aa: CASSRGQAFSYEQYF
v_gene: TRBV19
j_gene: TRBJ2-7
abundance: NA
d_gene: TRBD1

CDR3nt: TGCGCCAGCAGCTTAACAGGGGGCACATTGAACGAGCAGTACTTC
CDR3aa: CASSLTGGTLNEQYF
v_gene: TRBV5-1
j_gene: TRBJ2-7
abundance: NA
d_gene: TRBD1

CDR3nt: TGTGCCAGCTCACTCGGACTAGCTACAGATACGCAGTATTTT
CDR3aa: CASSLGLATDTQYF
v_gene: TRBV18
j_gene: TRBJ2-3
abundance: NA
d_gene: TRBD2

CDR3nt: TGTGCCAGCAGCCCAGGATCGGGACAGAAGAACGCGCCCCAGCATTTT
CDR3aa: CASSPGSGQKNAPQHF
v_gene: TRBV7-9
j_gene: TRBJ1-5
abundance: NA
d_gene: TRBD1

CDR3nt: TGTGCCAGCAGTCCAGGGGGTCGGGGGACCCAGTACTTC
CDR3aa: CASSPGGRGTQYF
v_gene: TRBV14
j_gene: TRBJ2-5
abundance: NA
d_gene: TRBD1

CDR3nt: TGTGCCAGCAGTGAACCGGGACAACCGAACTATGGCTACACCTTC
CDR3aa: CASSEPGQPNYGYTF
v_gene: TRBV6-1
j_gene: TRBJ1-2
abundance: NA
d_gene: NA

CDR3nt: TGTGCCAGCAGTGAGACTTCCTTCTACAATGAGCAGTTCTTC
CDR3aa: CASSETSFYNEQFF
v_gene: TRBV2
j_gene: TRBJ2-1
abundance: NA
d_gene: NA

CDR3nt: TGTGCCAGCAGTTACTCGTTCGGGGGGAGTCATAGGCCCCAGCATTTT
CDR3aa: CASSYSFGGSHRPQHF
v_gene: TRBV6-6
j_gene: TRBJ1-5
abundance: NA
d_gene: NA

CDR3nt: TGTGCCAGCAGCCAAGGCAGGGCTGGCAATCAGCCCCAGCATTTT
CDR3aa: CASSQGRAGNQPQHF
v_gene: TRBV3-1/TRBV3-2
j_gene: TRBJ1-5
abundance: NA
d_gene: NA

CDR3nt: TGTGCCAGCAGCTTAGAGACAGGCGGCGAGCTCGATGAAAAACTGTTTTTT
CDR3aa: CASSLETGGELDEKLFF
v_gene: TRBV11-2
j_gene: TRBJ1-4
abundance: NA
d_gene: NA

CDR3nt: TGTGCCAGTAGTGGGACTAGCGGTTCACTACGGACCGGGGAGCAGTACTTC
CDR3aa: CASSGTSGSLRTGEQYF
v_gene: TRBV19
j_gene: TRBJ2-7
abundance: NA
d_gene: TRBD2

CDR3nt: TGTGCCAGCAGCCGAACAGGGGGCGGGTACGAGCAGTACTTC
CDR3aa: CASSRTGGGYEQYF
v_gene: TRBV14
j_gene: TRBJ2-7
abundance: once
d_gene: TRBD1

CDR3nt: TGTGCCAGCTCGGAAGGGACTAGCGGGAGATTCGAGCAGTACTTC
CDR3aa: CASSEGTSGRFEQYF
v_gene: TRBV18
j_gene: TRBJ2-7
abundance: NA
d_gene: TRBD2

CDR3nt: TGTGCCAGCAGTCACGCGGCAGACCCCTACGAGCAGTACTTC
CDR3aa: CASSHAADPYEQYF
v_gene: TRBV28
j_gene: TRBJ2-7
abundance: NA
d_gene: NA

CDR3nt: TGTGCCAGCAGCTTGGGGACAGGCAGCGTCAATGAGCAGTTCTTC
CDR3aa: CASSLGTGSVNEQFF
v_gene: TRBV5-5
j_gene: TRBJ2-1
abundance: NA
d_gene: TRBD1

CDR3nt: TGTGCCAGCAGTTCACAGGGGAGCAATCAGCCCCAGCATTTT
CDR3aa: CASSSQGSNQPQHF
v_gene: TRBV27
j_gene: TRBJ1-5
abundance: NA
d_gene: TRBD1

CDR3nt: TGTGCCAGCAGTTTACGGGGGGCTGGGGCCAACGTCCTGACTTTC
CDR3aa: CASSLRGAGANVLTF
v_gene: TRBV28
j_gene: TRBJ2-6
abundance: NA
d_gene: TRBD2

CDR3nt: TGTGCCAGCAGCGTAGAGGGATGGGCAGGGGCAATTCGCAATCAGCCCCAGCATTTT
CDR3aa: CASSVEGWAGAIRNQPQHF
v_gene: TRBV9
j_gene: TRBJ1-5
abundance: NA
d_gene: NA

CDR3nt: TGTGCCAGCAGCTCCCTAAGGGGCCGATACAATGAGCAGTTCTTC
CDR3aa: CASSSLRGRYNEQFF
v_gene: TRBV7-2
j_gene: TRBJ2-1
abundance: NA
d_gene: NA

CDR3nt: TGTGCCAGCTCACCGTTTCTAGCGGGAGTAGGTCACTACAATGAGCAGTTCTTC
CDR3aa: CASSPFLAGVGHYNEQFF
v_gene: TRBV18
j_gene: TRBJ2-1
abundance: NA
d_gene: TRBD2

CDR3nt: TGCGCCAGCAGCCAAGCTTCGGGACTAGCGGACAATGAGCAGTTCTTC
CDR3aa: CASSQASGLADNEQFF
v_gene: TRBV4-1
j_gene: TRBJ2-1
abundance: NA
d_gene: TRBD2

CDR3nt: TGTGCCAGCAGGCCCCGAGGGGGTGGGAATCAGCCCCAGCATTTT
CDR3aa: CASRPRGGGNQPQHF
v_gene: TRBV6-5
j_gene: TRBJ1-5
abundance: NA
d_gene: NA

CDR3nt: TGTGCCAGTAGTATAACGATCCGGACAGGAGAAGCTTTCTTT
CDR3aa: CASSITIRTGEAFF
v_gene: TRBV19
j_gene: TRBJ1-1
abundance: NA
d_gene: TRBD1

CDR3nt: TGTGCCAGCTCACGCAACAGGGGGCCGGACACCGGGGAGCTGTTTTTT
CDR3aa: CASSRNRGPDTGELFF
v_gene: TRBV18
j_gene: TRBJ2-2
abundance: NA
d_gene: TRBD1

CDR3nt: TGTGCCAGCAGTGAAACAGGTTACACTGAAGCTTTCTTT
CDR3aa: CASSETGYTEAFF
v_gene: TRBV2
j_gene: TRBJ1-1
abundance: NA
d_gene: NA

CDR3nt: TGTGCCAGTAGTATATTACAGAGTAGCAATCAGCCCCAGCATTTT
CDR3aa: CASSILQSSNQPQHF
v_gene: TRBV19
j_gene: TRBJ1-5
abundance: NA
d_gene: NA

CDR3nt: TGTGCCACCAGCAGACAAAGACAGGTCCCCCACGAGCAGTACTTC
CDR3aa: CATSRQRQVPHEQYF
v_gene: TRBV15
j_gene: TRBJ2-7
abundance: NA
d_gene: NA

CDR3nt: TGTGCCAGCAGTGAAGCTACCAGGGATGAGCAGTTCTTC
CDR3aa: CASSEATRDEQFF
v_gene: TRBV6-1
j_gene: TRBJ2-1
abundance: NA
d_gene: NA

CDR3nt: TGTGCCATCAGTGAGTCGGGACAGGGCAATCAGCCCCAGCATTTT
CDR3aa: CAISESGQGNQPQHF
v_gene: TRBV10-3
j_gene: TRBJ1-5
abundance: NA
d_gene: TRBD1

CDR3nt: TGTGCCAGCAGCTCCGCGGCCCGGGGGGGTTCGTACTTC
CDR3aa: CASSSAARGGSYF
v_gene: TRBV7-9
j_gene: TRBJ2-7
abundance: NA
d_gene: TRBD2

CDR3nt: TGTGCCTGGAGCCCAGGGACAGCTTTAGGGTGGATGAACACTGAAGCTTTCTTT
CDR3aa: CAWSPGTALGWMNTEAFF
v_gene: TRBV30
j_gene: TRBJ1-1
abundance: NA
d_gene: TRBD1

CDR3nt: TGTGCCAGTAGTATCCGGATGGGGATTCGGCGGGGGCTCGGCACTGAAGCTTTCTTT
CDR3aa: CASSIRMGIRRGLGTEAFF
v_gene: TRBV19
j_gene: TRBJ1-1
abundance: NA
d_gene: NA

CDR3nt: TGTGCCAGTAGTATCGGGTCCCTAGCGGGCGACTCCTACGAGCAGTACTTC
CDR3aa: CASSIGSLAGDSYEQYF
v_gene: TRBV19
j_gene: TRBJ2-7
abundance: NA
d_gene: TRBD2

CDR3nt: TGTGCCAGCAGCCAGGCCTTAGCGGATATCAGCACAGATACGCAGTATTTT
CDR3aa: CASSQALADISTDTQYF
v_gene: TRBV3-1/TRBV3-2
j_gene: TRBJ2-3
abundance: NA
d_gene: NA

CDR3nt: TGTGCCATCAGTTGGGCGGAGCGGGAGCCAGATAGCGTGGCGATAAACAATGAGCAGTTCTTC
CDR3aa: CAISWAEREPDSVAINNEQFF
v_gene: TRBV10-3
j_gene: TRBJ2-1
abundance: medium-sized
d_gene: TRBD2

CDR3nt: TGCGCCAGCAGTTTGACAGGCATTATTACCGATAGCAATCAGCCCCAGCATTTT
CDR3aa: CASSLTGIITDSNQPQHF
v_gene: TRBV23-1
j_gene: TRBJ1-5
abundance: NA
d_gene: NA

CDR3nt: TGCAGCGCACGTCCCCGGGTTGTCGCTGAAGCTTTCTTT
CDR3aa: CSARPRVVAEAFF
v_gene: TRBV29-1
j_gene: TRBJ1-1
abundance: few
d_gene: NA

CDR3nt: TGTGCCAGCAGCACACAAACGGGACTAGCGGGAGTGTTCTCCTACAATGAGCAGTTCTTC
CDR3aa: CASSTQTGLAGVFSYNEQFF
v_gene: TRBV9
j_gene: TRBJ2-1
abundance: NA
d_gene: TRBD2

CDR3nt: TGTGCCAGCAGTACAGGGTCGTGGAATGAAAAACTGTTTTTT
CDR3aa: CASSTGSWNEKLFF
v_gene: TRBV6-5
j_gene: TRBJ1-4
abundance: once
d_gene: NA

CDR3nt: TGCGCCAGCAGCAAGGGGAACGGGGGAGCAACTAATGAAAAACTGTTTTTT
CDR3aa: CASSKGNGGATNEKLFF
v_gene: TRBV5-1
j_gene: TRBJ1-4
abundance: NA
d_gene: NA

CDR3nt: TGTGCCAGCAGCTTAATGGGGGACAGGGGGAGGAACACCATATATTTT
CDR3aa: CASSLMGDRGRNTIYF
v_gene: TRBV13
j_gene: TRBJ1-3
abundance: NA
d_gene: TRBD1

CDR3nt: TGTGCCAGCTCACCCAATCAGGGGGAGTACGAGCAGTACTTC
CDR3aa: CASSPNQGEYEQYF
v_gene: TRBV18
j_gene: TRBJ2-7
abundance: NA
d_gene: TRBD1

CDR3nt: TGTGCCAGCAGCACCGCAGGGCTGAACACTGAAGCTTTCTTT
CDR3aa: CASSTAGLNTEAFF
v_gene: TRBV6-5
j_gene: TRBJ1-1
abundance: NA
d_gene: NA

CDR3nt: TGCGCCAGCAGCTCGAACGGGGTTCAAGAGACCCAGTACTTC
CDR3aa: CASSSNGVQETQYF
v_gene: TRBV5-1
j_gene: TRBJ2-5
abundance: NA
d_gene: NA

CDR3nt: TGTGCCAGCAGCCAAGTTCAAGGGAGGGGTGGCTACACCTTC
CDR3aa: CASSQVQGRGGYTF
v_gene: TRBV3-1/TRBV3-2
j_gene: TRBJ1-2
abundance: NA
d_gene: NA